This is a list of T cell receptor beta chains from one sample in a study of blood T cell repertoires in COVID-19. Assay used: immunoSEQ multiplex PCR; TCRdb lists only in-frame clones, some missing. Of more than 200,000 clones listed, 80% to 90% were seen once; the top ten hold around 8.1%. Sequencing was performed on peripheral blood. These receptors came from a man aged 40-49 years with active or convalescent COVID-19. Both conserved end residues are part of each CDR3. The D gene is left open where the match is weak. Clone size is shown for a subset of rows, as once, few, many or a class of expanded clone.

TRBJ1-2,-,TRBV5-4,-,CASSLTDKYGYTF,TGTGCCAGCAGCTTGACGGACAAGTATGGCTACACCTTC
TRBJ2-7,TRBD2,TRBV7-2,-,CASSLLAGAHYEQYF,TGTGCCAGCAGCTTACTAGCGGGGGCCCACTACGAGCAGTACTTC
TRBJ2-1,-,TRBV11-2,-,CASSFVGGNEQFF,TGTGCCAGCAGCTTCGTGGGGGGCAATGAGCAGTTCTTC
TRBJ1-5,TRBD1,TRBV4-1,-,CASSRLGQGNNQPQHF,TGCGCCAGCAGCCGATTAGGACAGGGCAACAATCAGCCCCAGCATTTT
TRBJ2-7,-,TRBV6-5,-,CASSSAAGRHEQYF,TGTGCCAGCAGTTCGGCCGCTGGGAGGCACGAGCAGTACTTC
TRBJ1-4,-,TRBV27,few,CASKTEFNEKLFF,TGTGCCAGCAAAACCGAGTTTAATGAAAAACTGTTTTTT
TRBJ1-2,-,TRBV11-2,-,CASRSANYGYTF,TGTGCCAGCAGGTCTGCTAACTATGGCTACACCTTC
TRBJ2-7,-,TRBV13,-,CASSLVKEVLDEQYF,TGTGCCAGCAGCTTAGTAAAGGAGGTGTTGGACGAGCAGTACTTC
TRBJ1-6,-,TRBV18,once,CASSPALRDNSPLHF,TGTGCCAGCTCACCTGCGCTCCGGGATAATTCACCCCTCCACTTT
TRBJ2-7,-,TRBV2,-,CASTTTVTGEQYF,TGTGCCAGCACCACGACAGTTACAGGCGAGCAGTACTTC
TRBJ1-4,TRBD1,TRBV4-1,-,CASSSPGTGDEKLFF,TGCGCCAGCAGCTCACCCGGGACAGGGGACGAAAAACTGTTTTTT
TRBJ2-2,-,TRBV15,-,CATSRDPGSNTGELFF,TGTGCCACCAGCAGAGATCCCGGGTCGAACACCGGGGAGCTGTTTTTT
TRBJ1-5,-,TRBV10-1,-,CARYNSNQPQHF,TGCGCCAGGTATAATAGCAATCAGCCCCAGCATTTT
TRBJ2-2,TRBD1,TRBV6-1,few,CASSEIDRESTGELFF,TGTGCCAGCAGTGAAATCGACAGGGAGAGCACCGGGGAGCTGTTTTTT
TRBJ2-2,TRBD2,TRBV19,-,CASSIGGSTGELFF,TGTGCCAGTAGTATCGGGGGGAGCACCGGGGAGCTGTTTTTT
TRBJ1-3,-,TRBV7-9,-,CASSLMARVYSGNTIYF,TGTGCCAGCAGCTTAATGGCCAGGGTATACTCTGGAAACACCATATATTTT
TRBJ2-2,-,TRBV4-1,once,CASSQDITGKGGELFF,TGCGCCAGCAGCCAAGATATCACGGGGAAGGGCGGGGAGCTGTTTTTT
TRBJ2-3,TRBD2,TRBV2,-,CASSEGWSSGGRTDTQYF,TGTGCCAGCAGTGAAGGGTGGTCTAGCGGGGGGCGCACAGATACGCAGTATTTT
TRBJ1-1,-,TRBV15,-,CATSRREPQGLAFF,TGTGCCACCAGCAGGAGGGAACCTCAGGGGTTGGCTTTCTTT
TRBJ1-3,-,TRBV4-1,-,CASSQDYSGNTIYF,TGCGCCAGCAGCCAAGATTATTCTGGAAACACCATATATTTT
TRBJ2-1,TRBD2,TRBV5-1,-,CASSFGLADNEQFF,TGCGCCAGCAGCTTCGGACTAGCGGACAATGAGCAGTTCTTC
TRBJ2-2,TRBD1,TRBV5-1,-,CASSLRTGGPGELFF,TGCGCCAGCAGCTTGAGGACAGGGGGCCCCGGGGAGCTGTTTTTT
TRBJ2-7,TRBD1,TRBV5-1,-,CASSSGQMTYEQYF,TGCGCCAGCAGCTCGGGACAGATGACCTACGAGCAGTACTTC
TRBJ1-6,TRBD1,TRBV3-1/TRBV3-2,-,CATGTGGNSPLHF,TGTGCCACCGGGACAGGGGGTAATTCACCCCTCCACTTT
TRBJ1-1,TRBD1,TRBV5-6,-,CASSQRTGEMTEAFF,TGTGCCAGCAGCCAGCGGACAGGGGAGATGACTGAAGCTTTCTTT
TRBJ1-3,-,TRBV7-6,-,CASSQGGTGSGNTIYF,TGTGCCAGCAGCCAAGGGGGAACAGGGTCTGGAAACACCATATATTTT
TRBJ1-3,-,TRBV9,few,CASSPMTVDNTIYF,TGTGCCAGCAGCCCAATGACAGTAGACAACACCATATATTTT
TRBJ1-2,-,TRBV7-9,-,CASTLGPAGGYTF,TGTGCCAGCACCCTTGGTCCGGCGGGCGGCTACACCTTC